This TCR beta chain emerged from a study of response to subunit inactivated influenza vaccine. Study observations and caveats: The authors suggested that few new T cells are recruited per seasonal influenza vaccination.

TCRdb processed the RT-PCR reads anew with MiXCR; each CDR3 protein has one entry. The sample consists of 600,000 to 850,000 distinct CDR3 sequences, roughly 15% of them appearing once. The germline V gene has CDR1 ENHRY and CDR2 SYGVKD. The V and J ends lost 10 bases and 6 bases respectively, with 13 bases between them. CDR3 length: 11 residues. This clonotype was seen a handful of times. Its antigen is unknown. The specimen comprised PBMCs from blood, sampled 14 to 15 days before vaccination. The TCR originated in a man aged 45-65 years who received an inactivated influenza vaccine. The chain employs TRBV10-3 and TRBJ2-7; either TRBD1 or TRBD2 may fit D (5 bases each). The CDR3 sequence is CATSTGPEQYF. CDR3 nucleotides: TGTGCCACGTCCACGGGACCCGAGCAGTACTTC.